This T cell receptor beta chain was retrieved from a study of blood T cell repertoires in COVID-19. Sequencing was performed with immunoSEQ multiplex PCR; in TCRdb, only in-frame clones are kept and a portion is missing. There are approximately 110,000 clones in the sample; over 80% occur only once, and around 1.1% lies in the top ten. The CDR3 loop spans 13 amino acids. Per germline, CDR1 SGHAT and CDR2 FQNNGV. V lost 1 base, J lost 11 bases, and 1 base stayed unmatched. The TCR was taken from a human donor in a cohort sampled during active COVID-19. Sequenced: peripheral blood. The chain has TRBV11-2 and TRBJ2-5, with 13 nucleotides matching TRBD2. The chain's CDR3 is CASSLGLAGGQYF. The DNA for the CDR3 is TGTGCCAGCAGCTTAGGACTAGCGGGGGGACAGTACTTC.